This entry describes one T cell receptor (beta chain). This sample is part of a study of blood T cell repertoires in COVID-19. The overall study: The study drew acute and convalescent COVID-19 samples from the United States, Italy and Spain.

Trimming stripped 4 bases from V and 2 bases from J, with 15 bases between. The CDR3 is 16 residues long. Germline CDR1 SGDLS, CDR2 YYNGEE. Produced via immunoSEQ multiplex PCR; TCRdb's table is partial and in-frame only. The sample holds around 130,000 clones, approximately 85% seen once. The receptor was derived from a human donor in a cohort sampled during active COVID-19. The chain couples TRBV9 to TRBJ1-4; D gene uncertain. The material sequenced was peripheral blood. The CDR3 DNA reads TGTGCCAGCAGCCCTTTCGTCGGGGAGACTAATGAAAAACTGTTTTTT. It translates to CASSPFVGETNEKLFF.